This TCR beta chain was sequenced during a study of T cell responses to AZD1222 COVID-19 vaccine. Overall study results and limits: Reportedly, nearly half of unique spike TCRs recognized epitopes outside B.1.351/B.1.1.7 mutations. Seropositive at baseline were only six or seven AZD1222 recipients.

This clone has a single count. Its antigen is still unknown. Clones were sequenced by immunoSEQ multiplex PCR, and TCRdb holds only the in-frame ones, with some missing. The data contain about 130,000 clones, about nine tenths of them singletons. V was clipped by 1 base and J by 0 bases, with 9 bases between them. Per the germline V gene, CDR1 is SGDLS and CDR2 is YYNGEE. The CDR3 extends over 15 amino acids. This sequence joins TRBV9 and TRBJ2-3; no clear D gene. Sequences were derived from peripheral blood, sampled on day 0 of AZD1222 vaccination. This TCR derives from an adult in good health. DNA for the CDR3: TGTGCCAGCAGCGTACGCCTAACTAGCACAGATACGCAGTATTTT. Amino acids: CASSVRLTSTDTQYF.